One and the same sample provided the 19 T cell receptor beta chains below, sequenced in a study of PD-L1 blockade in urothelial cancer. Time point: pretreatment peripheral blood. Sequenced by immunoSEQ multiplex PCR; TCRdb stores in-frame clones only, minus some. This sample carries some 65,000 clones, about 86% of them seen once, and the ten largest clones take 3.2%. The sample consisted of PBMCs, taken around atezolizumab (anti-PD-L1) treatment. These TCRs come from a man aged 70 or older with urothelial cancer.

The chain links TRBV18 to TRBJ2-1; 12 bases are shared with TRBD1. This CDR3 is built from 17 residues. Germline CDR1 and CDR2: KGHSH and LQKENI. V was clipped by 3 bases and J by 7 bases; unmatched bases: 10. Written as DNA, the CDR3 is TGTGCCAGCTCACCCACGTTGGGGACAGGGGGCGAAAATGAGCAGTTCTTC. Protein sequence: CASSPTLGTGGENEQFF.

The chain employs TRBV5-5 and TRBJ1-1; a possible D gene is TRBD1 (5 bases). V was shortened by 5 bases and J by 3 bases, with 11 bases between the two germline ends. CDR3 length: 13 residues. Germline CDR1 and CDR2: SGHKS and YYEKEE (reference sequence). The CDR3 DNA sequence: TGTGCCAGCAGTACCCAGGGCGACACTGAAGCTTTCTTT. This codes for CASSTQGDTEAFF.

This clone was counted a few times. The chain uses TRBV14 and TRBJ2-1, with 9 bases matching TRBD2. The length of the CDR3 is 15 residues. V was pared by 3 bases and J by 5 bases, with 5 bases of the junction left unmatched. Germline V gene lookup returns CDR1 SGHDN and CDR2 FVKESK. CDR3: CASSHSGRRNNEQFF. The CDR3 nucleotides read TGTGCCAGCAGCCATAGCGGGAGACGGAACAATGAGCAGTTCTTC.

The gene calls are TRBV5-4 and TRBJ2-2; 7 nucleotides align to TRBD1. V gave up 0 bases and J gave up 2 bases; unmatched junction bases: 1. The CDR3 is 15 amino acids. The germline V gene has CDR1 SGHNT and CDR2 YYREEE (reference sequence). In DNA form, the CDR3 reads TGTGCCAGCAGCTTGGACAGGGGAAACACCGGGGAGCTGTTTTTT. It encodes CASSLDRGNTGELFF.

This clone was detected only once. The CDR3 reads CASSLATGRSGNTIYF. In nucleotides, the CDR3 is TGCGCCAGCAGCTTGGCTACAGGGCGCTCTGGAAACACCATATATTTT. The gene calls are TRBV5-1 and TRBJ1-3, with a tentative D call TRBD1 (6 bases). Between the trimmed V and J ends, which lost 0 bases and 0 bases, there was a span of 10 bases. The CDR3 covers 16 residues. CDR1 and CDR2 (germline): SGHRS, YFSETQ.

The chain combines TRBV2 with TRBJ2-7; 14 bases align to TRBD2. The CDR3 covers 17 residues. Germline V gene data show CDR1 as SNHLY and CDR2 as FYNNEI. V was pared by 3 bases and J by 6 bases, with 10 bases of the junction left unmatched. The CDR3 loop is CASSDHRGLAGGGEQYF. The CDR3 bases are TGTGCCAGCAGTGACCATCGAGGACTAGCGGGAGGAGGCGAGCAGTACTTC.

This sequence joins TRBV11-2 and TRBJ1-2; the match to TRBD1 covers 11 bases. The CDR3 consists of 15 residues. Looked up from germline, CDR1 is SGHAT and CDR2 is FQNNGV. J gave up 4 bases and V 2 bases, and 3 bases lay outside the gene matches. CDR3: CASSLRTGGGYGYTF. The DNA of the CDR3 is TGTGCCAGCAGCTTAAGGACAGGGGGCGGCTATGGCTACACCTTC.

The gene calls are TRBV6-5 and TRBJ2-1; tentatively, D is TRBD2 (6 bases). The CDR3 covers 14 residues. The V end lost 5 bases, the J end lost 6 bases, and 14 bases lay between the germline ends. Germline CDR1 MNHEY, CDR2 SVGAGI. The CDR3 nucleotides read TGTGCCAGCAGTCCCCAGACTAGTTTCAATGAGCAGTTCTTC. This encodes CASSPQTSFNEQFF.

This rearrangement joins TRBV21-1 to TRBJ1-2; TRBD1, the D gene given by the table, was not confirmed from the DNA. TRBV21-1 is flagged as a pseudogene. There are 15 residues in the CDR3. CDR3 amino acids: CASSGRDRGSYGYTF. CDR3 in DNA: TGTGCCAGCAGCGGCCGGGACAGGGGGTCCTATGGCTACACCTTC.

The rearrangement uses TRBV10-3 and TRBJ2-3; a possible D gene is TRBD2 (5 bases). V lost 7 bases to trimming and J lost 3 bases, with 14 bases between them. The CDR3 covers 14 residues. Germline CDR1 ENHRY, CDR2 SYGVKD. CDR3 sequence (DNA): TGTGCCATCAAAAATAGCGACCCAACAGATACGCAGTATTTT. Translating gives CAIKNSDPTDTQYF.

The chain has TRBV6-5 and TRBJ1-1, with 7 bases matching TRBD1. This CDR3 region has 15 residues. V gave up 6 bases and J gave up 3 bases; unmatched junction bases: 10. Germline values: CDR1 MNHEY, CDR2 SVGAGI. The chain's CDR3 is CASSPSDRADTEAFF. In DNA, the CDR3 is TGTGCCAGCAGCCCATCCGACAGGGCGGACACTGAAGCTTTCTTT.

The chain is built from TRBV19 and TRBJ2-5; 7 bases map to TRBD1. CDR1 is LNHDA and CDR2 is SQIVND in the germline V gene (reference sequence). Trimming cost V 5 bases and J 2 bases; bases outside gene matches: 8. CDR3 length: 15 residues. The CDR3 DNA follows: TGTGCCAGTAGTGTCTCCGGGACAGTGCAAGAGACCCAGTACTTC. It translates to CASSVSGTVQETQYF.

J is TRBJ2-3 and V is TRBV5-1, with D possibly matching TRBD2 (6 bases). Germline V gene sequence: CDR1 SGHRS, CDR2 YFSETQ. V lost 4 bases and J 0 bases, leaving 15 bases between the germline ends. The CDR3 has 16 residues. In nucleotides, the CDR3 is TGCGCCAGCAGCCCTCGGGTAGCGGCTAGCACAGATACGCAGTATTTT. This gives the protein CASSPRVAASTDTQYF.

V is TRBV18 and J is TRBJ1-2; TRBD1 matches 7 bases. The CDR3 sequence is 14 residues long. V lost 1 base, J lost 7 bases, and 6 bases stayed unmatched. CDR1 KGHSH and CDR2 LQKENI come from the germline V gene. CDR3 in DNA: TGTGCCAGCTCACCACAGGGGGCAGAGCGTGGCTACACCTTC. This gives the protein CASSPQGAERGYTF.

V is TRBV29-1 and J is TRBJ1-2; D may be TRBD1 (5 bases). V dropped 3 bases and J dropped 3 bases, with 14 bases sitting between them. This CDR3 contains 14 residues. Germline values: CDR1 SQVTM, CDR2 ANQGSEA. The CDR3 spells CSVDWPGKDYGYTF. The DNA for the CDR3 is TGCAGCGTTGATTGGCCAGGGAAGGACTATGGCTACACCTTC.

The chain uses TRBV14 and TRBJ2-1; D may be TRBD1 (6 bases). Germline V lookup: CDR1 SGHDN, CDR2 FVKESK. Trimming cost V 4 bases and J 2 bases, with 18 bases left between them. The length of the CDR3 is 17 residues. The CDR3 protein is CASSPVVGGSTYNEQFF. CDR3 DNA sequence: TGTGCCAGCAGCCCAGTGGTAGGGGGATCCACCTACAATGAGCAGTTCTTC. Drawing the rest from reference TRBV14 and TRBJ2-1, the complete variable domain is EAGVTQFPSHSVIEKGQTVTLRCDPISGHDNLYWYRRVMGKEIKFLLHFVKESKQDESGMPNNRFLAERTGGTYSTLKVQPAELEDSGVYFCASSPVVGGSTYNEQFFGPGTRLTVL.

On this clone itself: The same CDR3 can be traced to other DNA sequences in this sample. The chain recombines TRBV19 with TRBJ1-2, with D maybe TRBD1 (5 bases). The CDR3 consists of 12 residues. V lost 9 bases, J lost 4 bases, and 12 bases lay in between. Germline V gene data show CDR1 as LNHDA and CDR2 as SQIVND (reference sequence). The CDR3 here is CASGGESYGYTF. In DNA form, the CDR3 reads TGTGCCAGCGGGGGGGAGTCCTATGGCTACACCTTC.

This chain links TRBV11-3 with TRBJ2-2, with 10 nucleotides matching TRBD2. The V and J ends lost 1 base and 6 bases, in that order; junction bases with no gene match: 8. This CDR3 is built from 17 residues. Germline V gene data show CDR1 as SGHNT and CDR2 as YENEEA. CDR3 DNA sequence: TGTGCCAGCAGCTTAGCCCCTAGCGGGAGCCTATCCGGGGAGCTGTTTTTT. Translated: CASSLAPSGSLSGELFF.

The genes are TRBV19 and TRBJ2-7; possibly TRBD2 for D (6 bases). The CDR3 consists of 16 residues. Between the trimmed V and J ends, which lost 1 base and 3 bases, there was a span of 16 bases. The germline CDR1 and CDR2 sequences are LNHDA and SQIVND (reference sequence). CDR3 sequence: CASSIGAAGYGYEQYF. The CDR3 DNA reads TGTGCCAGTAGTATAGGTGCGGCGGGATATGGCTACGAGCAGTACTTC.